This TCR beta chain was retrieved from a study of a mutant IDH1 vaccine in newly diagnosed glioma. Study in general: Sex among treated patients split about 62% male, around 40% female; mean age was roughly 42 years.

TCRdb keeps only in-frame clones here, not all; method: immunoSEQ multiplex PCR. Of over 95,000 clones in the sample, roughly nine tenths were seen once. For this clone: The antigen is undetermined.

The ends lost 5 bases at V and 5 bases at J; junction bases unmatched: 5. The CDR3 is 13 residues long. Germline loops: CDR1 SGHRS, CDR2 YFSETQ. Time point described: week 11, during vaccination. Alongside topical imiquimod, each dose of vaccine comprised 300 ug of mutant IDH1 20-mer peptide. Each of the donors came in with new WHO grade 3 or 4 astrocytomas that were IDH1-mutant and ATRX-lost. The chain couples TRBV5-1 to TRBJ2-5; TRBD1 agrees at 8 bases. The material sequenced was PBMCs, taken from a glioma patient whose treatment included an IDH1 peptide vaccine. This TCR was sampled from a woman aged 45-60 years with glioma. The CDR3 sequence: CASRSGGVETQYF. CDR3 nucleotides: TGCGCCAGCAGGTCAGGGGGCGTCGAGACCCAGTACTTC.